The next 7 T cell receptor beta chains were all read from a single sample in a study of CD8 T cells in ankylosing spondylitis. TCRdb re-called the 5' RACE reads with MiXCR, one entry per CDR3 protein. The profile shows roughly 150,000 distinct CDR3 sequences, 7% to 8% of them singletons. Sequencing input: blood, either unsorted or a sorted T cell fraction (not recorded which). These receptors were obtained from a female donor with ankylosing spondylitis or in good health (not recorded which).

This clonotype has at least ten counts. This chain uses TRBV12-3 or TRBV12-4 with TRBJ2-1; D not certain. Between the trimmed V and J ends, which lost 6 bases and 7 bases, there was a span of 16 bases. The CDR3 spans 14 residues. The CDR3 is CASSPESPRNEQFF. CDR3 in DNA: TGTGCCAGCAGCCCCGAGAGCCCCAGGAATGAGCAGTTCTTC.

This clonotype was counted ten times or more. The V call is TRBV7-2, the J call TRBJ2-1; 7 nucleotides line up with TRBD1. V shed 4 bases and J 3 bases; nucleotides not matched to a gene: 3. There are 14 residues in the CDR3. Per the germline V gene, CDR1 is SGHTA and CDR2 is FQGNSA. CDR3: CASSSGQSYNEQFF. The CDR3 nucleotides are TGTGCCAGCAGCTCGGGACAGAGCTACAATGAGCAGTTCTTC.

At least ten counts were recorded for this clonotype. The chain carries TRBV24-1 and TRBJ2-2; no firm D call. Germline V gives CDR1 KGHDR, CDR2 SFDVKD. This CDR3 contains 13 residues. The V end was cut by 3 bases, the J end by 3 bases, with 4 bases between. The CDR3 sequence: CATSDPYTGELFF. As DNA, the CDR3 is TGTGCCACCAGTGATCCCTACACCGGGGAGCTGTTTTTT.

This clonotype was observed at least ten times. This chain connects TRBV7-2 to TRBJ1-1; D is perhaps TRBD1 (6 bases). Germline loops: CDR1 SGHTA, CDR2 FQGNSA. V dropped 5 bases and J dropped 8 bases, with 12 bases sitting between them. The CDR3 has 12 residues. CDR3 loop: CASSLDGTEAFF. As DNA, the CDR3 is TGTGCCAGCAGCCTCGACGGGACAGAAGCTTTCTTT.

The V and J genes are TRBV4-2 and TRBJ1-1; 8 bases are shared with TRBD1. V shed 5 bases and J 0 bases; nucleotides not matched to a gene: 8. CDR1 and CDR2 (germline): LGHNA, YNFKEQ. This CDR3 comprises 16 residues. The CDR3 DNA follows: TGTGCCAGCAGCGAGGACAGGGACAGTTTGAACACTGAAGCTTTCTTT. This gives the protein CASSEDRDSLNTEAFF.

This clonotype was seen repeatedly, ten times or more. The J gene is TRBJ1-1, the V gene TRBV5-1; TRBD1 matches at 9 bases. CDR3 length: 16 amino acids. Germline V CDR1 and CDR2: SGHRS, YFSETQ. V was pared by 4 bases and J by 1 base, with 8 bases of the junction left unmatched. CDR3 loop: CASSGGTGMGNTEAFF. CDR3 nucleotides: TGCGCCAGCAGCGGGGGGACAGGGATGGGGAACACTGAAGCTTTCTTT.

There are many counts of this clonotype. The V gene is TRBV5-1, the J gene TRBJ1-1; possibly TRBD1 for D (6 bases). CDR1 and CDR2 (germline): SGHRS, YFSETQ. Trimming took off 5 bases at V and 8 bases at J, with 22 bases between the two ends. CDR3 length equals 15 residues. The CDR3 nucleotides read TGCGCCAGCAGAGTGGAGCCAGGGGCCCGACTAGAAGCTTTCTTT. It is translated as CASRVEPGARLEAFF. Drawing the rest from reference TRBV5-1 and TRBJ1-1, the complete variable domain is KAGVTQTPRYLIKTRGQQVTLSCSPISGHRSVSWYQQTPGQGLQFLFEYFSETQRNKGNFPGRFSGRQFSNSRSEMNVSTLELGDSALYLCASRVEPGARLEAFFGQGTRLTVV.